A single sample gave rise to the 17 T cell receptor beta chains below, sequenced in a study of shared clonotypes between healthy human individuals. Sequencing was performed with immunoSEQ multiplex PCR; in TCRdb, only in-frame clones are kept and a portion is missing. The sample shows 330,000 or so clones, approximately 79% of them seen only once. Source material: memory CD4+ T cells sorted from blood. Subset defined: CD45RA-negative fraction. The receptors originated from a man aged 25 to 45 in good health.

This clone was counted a single time. At one boundary the junction diverges from the germline segment, which might be a read error. V and J are TRBV7-7 and TRBJ2-3; the match to TRBD2 covers 9 bases. The CDR3 totals 15 residues. Germline V gene data show CDR1 as SSHAT and CDR2 as FNYEAQ (reference sequence). The CDR3: CASSLEAGGPDTQYF. CDR3 sequence (DNA): TGTGCTAGCAGCTTAGAAGCGGGAGGCCCAGATACGCAGTATTTT.

The V gene is TRBV25-1, the J gene TRBJ1-1; 12 nucleotides agree with TRBD1. The V segment lost 3 bases and the J segment 10 bases; nucleotides outside the gene matches: 6. This CDR3 has 14 residues. The germline CDR1 and CDR2 sequences are MGHDK and SYGVNS. In nucleotides, the CDR3 is TGTGCCAGCAGTGAGGCCGGGACAGGGGGCTCAGCTTTCTTT. Translating gives CASSEAGTGGSAFF.

This sequence joins TRBV10-1 and TRBJ1-1; D not certain. This CDR3 region has 13 residues. V dropped 0 bases and J dropped 6 bases, with 8 bases sitting between them. The germline gives CDR1 WNHNN, CDR2 SYGVQD (reference sequence). The CDR3, as DNA: TGCGCCAGCAGTGAGTCGATCAGCGCTGAAGCTTTCTTT. This translates into CASSESISAEAFF.

V usage is TRBV10-3 and J usage is TRBJ2-3, with D hard to call. Trimming took off 10 bases at V and 0 bases at J, with 14 bases between the two ends. The CDR3 totals 14 residues. Germline V gene sequence: CDR1 ENHRY, CDR2 SYGVKD. CDR3: CATKLSSSTDTQYF. The CDR3 nucleotides read TGTGCCACCAAACTGAGTTCTAGCACAGATACGCAGTATTTT.

This clone was seen just once. The gene calls are TRBV5-1 and TRBJ2-3; 8 bases line up with TRBD2. J lost 4 bases, V lost 5 bases, and 6 bases had no gene match. The germline CDR1 and CDR2 sequences are SGHRS and YFSETQ. The CDR3 extends over 14 amino acids. The CDR3 region has the DNA TGCGCCAGCAGGAACCCTAGCGGGTCAGATACGCAGTATTTT. It is translated as CASRNPSGSDTQYF.

The rearrangement uses TRBV6-1 and TRBJ2-5, with 7 positions matching TRBD1. The junction had 7 bases not matched to a gene; V was cut back by 5 bases and J by 4 bases. The germline V gene encodes CDR1 MNHNS and CDR2 SASEGT. The CDR3 runs to 14 residues. CDR3 sequence reads: CASSPQQGLETQYF. DNA for the CDR3: TGTGCCAGCAGTCCCCAACAGGGGTTAGAGACCCAGTACTTC.

This clone was seen a few times. The CDR3 nucleotides read TGTGCCAGCAGTTCCCCCACCGAGACCCAGTACTTC. This gives the protein CASSSPTETQYF. The rearrangement uses TRBV6-5 and TRBJ2-5; D not resolved. V was cut by 4 bases and J by 5 bases, with 8 bases left in between. The germline CDR1 and CDR2 sequences are MNHEY and SVGAGI. This CDR3 is 12 amino acids long.

This clone has just a few counts. This chain links TRBV7-6 with TRBJ2-2; D might be TRBD1 (6 bases). The CDR3 length is 18 residues. Trimming stripped 1 base from V and 3 bases from J, with 18 bases between. The germline V gene has CDR1 SGHVS and CDR2 FNYEAQ. The CDR3 DNA sequence: TGTGCCAGCAGCTTAGTCTGGGGGCAGGTTGGAGACACCGGGGAGCTGTTTTTT. This sequence encodes CASSLVWGQVGDTGELFF.

The J gene is TRBJ1-5, the V gene TRBV2; the match to TRBD1 covers 8 bases. The V segment lost 3 bases and the J segment 2 bases; nucleotides outside the gene matches: 3. The germline V gene encodes CDR1 SNHLY and CDR2 FYNNEI. The CDR3 sequence is 15 residues long. CDR3 DNA sequence: TGTGCCAGCAGTGACAGGGGGCATGGCAATCAGCCCCAGCATTTT. Encoded protein: CASSDRGHGNQPQHF.

This clone was seen a single time. The rearrangement uses TRBV7-2 and TRBJ1-4; D perhaps matches TRBD1 (6 bases). Trimming left V 5 bases short and J 0 bases short, with 13 bases between. The germline V gene has CDR1 SGHTA and CDR2 FQGNSA. The CDR3 totals 16 residues. DNA for the CDR3: TGTGCCAGCAGCCCTAGGCCAGGGGCAACTAATGAAAAACTGTTTTTT. Translation gives CASSPRPGATNEKLFF.

V is TRBV7-2 and J is TRBJ1-5, with D unclear. The germline gives CDR1 SGHTA, CDR2 FQGNSA. Trimming shortened V by 1 base and J by 4 bases, and 8 bases separated the two germline ends. The CDR3 length is 14 residues. The DNA of the CDR3 is TGTGCCAGCAGCTTAGTAAGGCAGAATCAGCCCCAGCATTTT. This sequence encodes CASSLVRQNQPQHF.

About this clone: The same CDR3 is also encoded by other DNA sequences in this sample. The chain links TRBV19 to TRBJ1-5; 8 positions agree with TRBD1. Germline assignment: CDR1 LNHDA and CDR2 SQIVND (reference sequence). The CDR3 is made up of 14 amino acids. J gave up 4 bases and V 5 bases, and 4 bases lay outside the gene matches. CDR3 in DNA: TGTGCCAGTAGTGTCACAGGGGGTAATCAGCCCCAGCATTTT. Translating gives CASSVTGGNQPQHF.

This clone came up a few times. The same CDR3 arises from other DNA sequences in this sample as well. The chain recombines TRBV5-4 with TRBJ2-3; 13 bases are a match to TRBD2. Germline V gives CDR1 SGHNT, CDR2 YYREEE (reference sequence). The length of the CDR3 is 16 residues. With 3 bases clipped from V and 2 bases from J, the junction kept 3 bases outside the gene matches. The CDR3 spells CASSSGLAGVTDTQYF. CDR3 DNA sequence: TGTGCCAGCAGCTCAGGACTAGCGGGAGTCACAGATACGCAGTATTTT.

This chain links TRBV27 with TRBJ2-1, with a possible D match to TRBD1 (6 bases). The CDR3 length is 13 residues. V lost 7 bases and J 4 bases, leaving 11 bases between the germline ends. Germline loops: CDR1 MNHEY, CDR2 SMNVEV (reference sequence). The CDR3, as DNA: TGTGCCAGCAATCTGGACAGTTACAATGAGCAGTTCTTC. As protein: CASNLDSYNEQFF.

V and J are TRBV5-1 and TRBJ2-3, with TRBD2 matching over 9 bases. The V gene's germline CDR1 is SGHRS and CDR2 YFSETQ. The CDR3 extends over 14 amino acids. With 9 bases clipped from V and 6 bases from J, the junction kept 11 bases outside the gene matches. The CDR3 DNA reads as TGCGCCACCACCTCGGCGGGAGGGCTTGATACGCAGTATTTT. This codes for CATTSAGGLDTQYF.

The V and J genes are TRBV5-1 and TRBJ1-1, with 8 positions matching TRBD1. The CDR3 extends over 16 amino acids. V was pared by 5 bases and J by 4 bases, with 13 bases of the junction left unmatched. CDR1 SGHRS and CDR2 YFSETQ come from the germline V gene. The CDR3, as DNA: TGCGCCAGCAGGCAGGGGGCAACCCTTCAGACCACTGAAGCTTTCTTT. Amino acids: CASRQGATLQTTEAFF.

This chain links TRBV9 with TRBJ1-2, with 12 bases that match TRBD1. This CDR3 region has 15 residues. Germline CDR1 SGDLS, CDR2 YYNGEE. J lost 10 bases, V lost 3 bases, and 10 bases had no gene match. CDR3 nucleotides: TGTGCCAGCAGCGGCTACCGGGACAGGGGGCCCGACTACACCTTC. As protein: CASSGYRDRGPDYTF.